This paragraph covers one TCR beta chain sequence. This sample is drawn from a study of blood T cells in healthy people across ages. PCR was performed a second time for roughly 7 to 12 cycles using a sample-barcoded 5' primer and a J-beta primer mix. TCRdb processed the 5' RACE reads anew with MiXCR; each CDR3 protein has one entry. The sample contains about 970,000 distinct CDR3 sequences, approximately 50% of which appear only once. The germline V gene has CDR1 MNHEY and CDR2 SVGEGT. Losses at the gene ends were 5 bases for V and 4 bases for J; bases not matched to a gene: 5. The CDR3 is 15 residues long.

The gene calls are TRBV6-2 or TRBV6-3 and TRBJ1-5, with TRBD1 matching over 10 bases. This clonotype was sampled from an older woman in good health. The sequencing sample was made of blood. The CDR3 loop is CASSRGTGVNQPQHF. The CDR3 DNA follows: TGTGCCAGCAGTCGCGGGACAGGGGTTAATCAGCCCCAGCATTTT.